This TCR beta chain appears in the sequencing data of a study of CD8 T cells in ankylosing spondylitis. This clonotype has a handful of counts. Its antigen remains unknown. In making TCR beta libraries, quantitative 5'-RACE with molecular barcodes was used. In TCRdb, the 5' RACE reads were re-called with MiXCR into one record per CDR3 protein. This sample has around 770,000 distinct CDR3 sequences, with 15% to 20% found just once. CDR1 and CDR2 (germline): SGHRS, YFSETQ. There are 13 residues in the CDR3. V was shortened by 3 bases and J by 11 bases, with 17 bases between the two germline ends. Study-wide points: The disease-linked clones had a CD8+ phenotype and low blood frequencies. Certain motif variants had earlier appeared in reactive arthritis synovial fluid and blood. Typical of ankylosing spondylitis blood, it appeared, was a TCR beta motif of fewer than 10 highly homologous variants.

The specimen sequenced was blood, either unsorted or a sorted T cell fraction (not recorded which). The rearrangement joins TRBV5-1 to TRBJ1-1; no clear D. The TCR was taken from a male donor with ankylosing spondylitis. The CDR3 loop reads CASSWGGSYMAFF. CDR3 nucleotide sequence: TGCGCCAGCAGCTGGGGTGGGTCCTACATGGCTTTCTTT.